The entry below describes one T cell receptor beta chain. Repertoires were generated with immunoSEQ multiplex PCR, while TCRdb's copy carries only in-frame clones and drops some. The repertoire consists of about 300,000 clones, with roughly 90% occurring once and the leading ten covering over 1.5%. While infection was still active, Seattle patients were enrolled and then followed longitudinally. The sample is drawn from a study of blood T cell repertoires in COVID-19. About the research overall: COVID-19 samples from acute and convalescent phases originated in the United States, Italy and Spain. In each case, the material was cDNA or gDNA derived from T cells, B-cell-depleted T cells, or PBMCs.

The CDR3 spans 17 residues. V gave up 4 bases and J gave up 0 bases; unmatched junction bases: 10. Germline assignment: CDR1 MNHEY and CDR2 SVGEGT. The sequence came from a woman aged 25 to 39 with COVID-19, enrolled during active disease. The chain couples TRBV6-2 or TRBV6-3 to TRBJ1-2; TRBD1 matches at 8 bases. The specimen sequenced was peripheral blood. CDR3 in DNA: TGTGCCAGCAGTTCGCGGACAGGGAGACCTACTAACTATGGCTACACCTTC. It translates to CASSSRTGRPTNYGYTF.